A selection of T cell receptor beta chains follows, all from one sample in a study of T cell changes during pregnancy in multiple sclerosis. Profiling relied on immunoSEQ multiplex PCR, and the TCRdb table lists in-frame clones only, not all of them. The data contain some 50,000 clones, 95% of them singletons. The specimen comprised CD8+ T cells from peripheral blood mononuclear cells, sampled in the first trimester of pregnancy. Receptors originate from a female donor with multiple sclerosis, enrolled in a pregnancy study. The CDR3 runs from the conserved cysteine through the conserved F or W. The D gene is left open where the match is weak. Not all rows give a size; the values are once, few, many and, for expanded clones, a class.

>TRBV9|once|NA|TRBJ1-1
TGTGCCAGCAGCGTAGGGGCGGGCACTGAAGCTTTCTTT
CASSVGAGTEAFF
>TRBV27|NA|NA|TRBJ2-7
TGTGCCAGCAGTTCATACGGGACTTCCTACGAGCAGTACTTC
CASSSYGTSYEQYF
>TRBV30|NA|TRBD2|TRBJ2-3
TGTGCCTGGAGTTCCGGGACTAGCGGAATCACAGATACGCAGTATTTT
CAWSSGTSGITDTQYF
>TRBV4-2|NA|TRBD1|TRBJ2-7
TGTGCCAGCAGCCAAGCCACGGGGACAGGCTCCTACGAGCAGTACTTC
CASSQATGTGSYEQYF
>TRBV9|NA|NA|TRBJ1-5
TGTGCCAGCAGCCCCAACCCAGAGGACACCAAGGGTCAGCCCCAGCATTTT
CASSPNPEDTKGQPQHF
>TRBV6-5|NA|NA|TRBJ2-2
TGTGCCAGCAGCAGGGGCACCGGGGAGCTGTTTTTT
CASSRGTGELFF
>TRBV13|NA|TRBD2|TRBJ2-7
TGTGCCAGCAGCTTAGGTCGACTAGCAGGAGTCTACGAGCAGTACTTC
CASSLGRLAGVYEQYF
>TRBV27|NA|TRBD2|TRBJ2-2
TGTGCCAGCAGTTTTGGCGCGGTCATCGGGGGGGCGCCGACCGGGGAGCTGTTTTTT
CASSFGAVIGGAPTGELFF
>TRBV6-1|NA|TRBD2|TRBJ2-2
TGTGCCAGCAGTGACGGGAGGGGGACCGGGGAGCTGTTTTTT
CASSDGRGTGELFF
>TRBV19|NA|NA|TRBJ2-3
TGTGCCAGTAGTATTCTGTCCGCGGGTACCACAGATACGCAGTATTTT
CASSILSAGTTDTQYF
>TRBV19|NA|TRBD1|TRBJ1-1
TGTGCCAGTCGGTGGACAGGGGGTCTGAACACTGAAGCTTTCTTT
CASRWTGGLNTEAFF
>TRBV9|NA|TRBD2|TRBJ2-2
TGTGCCAGCAGCGTAAGAAAGGGCGGGAGCGTCGACACCGGGGAGCTGTTTTTT
CASSVRKGGSVDTGELFF
>TRBV27|NA|NA|TRBJ1-5
TGTGCCAGCAGTTTGGGTAGGGGTCAGCCCCAGCATTTT
CASSLGRGQPQHF
>TRBV28|NA|NA|TRBJ2-1
TGTGCCAGCAGCCCCGAGGGCGCCTACAATGAGCAGTTCTTC
CASSPEGAYNEQFF
>TRBV19|once|TRBD1|TRBJ2-1
TGTGCCAGTAGTACCGGGACAGGCTACAATGAGCAGTTCTTC
CASSTGTGYNEQFF
>TRBV7-9|NA|TRBD1|TRBJ1-1
TGTGCCAGCTCCGGGACAGGGCTAGTTGAAGCTTTCTTT
CASSGTGLVEAFF
>TRBV9|NA|NA|TRBJ1-1
TGTGCCAGCAGCGTCGGTGACAGGTCCGAAGCTTTCTTT
CASSVGDRSEAFF
>TRBV5-6|NA|NA|TRBJ2-7
TGTGCCAGCAGCTTGGGACAGTCCTACGAGCAGTACTTC
CASSLGQSYEQYF
>TRBV4-1|NA|NA|TRBJ2-1
TGCGCCAGCAGTTCGGGTGACAGCTCCTACAATGAGCAGTTCTTC
CASSSGDSSYNEQFF
>TRBV5-6|NA|NA|TRBJ1-2
TGTGCCAGCAGCTTGTACTCAGGGTTCGGCTACACCTTC
CASSLYSGFGYTF
>TRBV11-2|NA|NA|TRBJ2-7
TGTGCCAGCAGCTTAGACCCCTCAGGTACCTACGAGCAGTACTTC
CASSLDPSGTYEQYF
>TRBV7-2|NA|TRBD2|TRBJ2-1
TGTGCCAGCAGCTTAGGACTAGCGGGAGTCAATGAGCAGTTCTTC
CASSLGLAGVNEQFF
>TRBV27|once|NA|TRBJ2-1
TGTGCCAGCAGCCCCCGGGCGGGAAGGTACGATGAGCAGTTCTTC
CASSPRAGRYDEQFF
>TRBV27|NA|NA|TRBJ2-2
TGTGCCAGCAGTCGGGGTGTCGGGGAGCTGTTTTTT
CASSRGVGELFF
>TRBV5-3|NA|NA|TRBJ1-2
TGTGCCAGAAGCGCCACAGGGCGTCCGTACCCCTATGGCTACACCTTC
CARSATGRPYPYGYTF
>TRBV6-4|NA|TRBD2|TRBJ2-3
TGTGCCAGCAGTGACGCGGCGGGAGGTAGCACAGATACGCAGTATTTT
CASSDAAGGSTDTQYF
>TRBV13|NA|NA|TRBJ1-1
TGTGCCAGCAGCTTGGGGAGTTTGAACACTGAAGCTTTCTTT
CASSLGSLNTEAFF
>TRBV7-9|NA|TRBD1|TRBJ2-7
TGTGCCAGCACCCCCGGGGACAGGGTCCCCGAGCAGTACTTC
CASTPGDRVPEQYF
>TRBV18|NA|TRBD1|TRBJ2-7
TGTGCCAGCTCACAGATTCTAACCGGGACAGACTACGAGCAGTACTTC
CASSQILTGTDYEQYF
>TRBV27|NA|NA|TRBJ1-5
TGTGCCAGCAGTTTAGGCGGCGGAGGGAATCAGCCCCAGCATTTT
CASSLGGGGNQPQHF
>TRBV19|NA|NA|TRBJ2-1
TGTGCCAGTAGTTTGAGTGGTTCCCCTTACAATGAGCAGTTCTTC
CASSLSGSPYNEQFF
>TRBV19|NA|NA|TRBJ2-1
TGTGCCAGTAGTTTATACACCTACAATGAGCAGTTCTTC
CASSLYTYNEQFF
>TRBV4-3|NA|TRBD2|TRBJ2-1
TGCGCCAGCAGCCGGATACTAGCGGGAGTTTCCGTTGAGCAGTTCTTC
CASSRILAGVSVEQFF
>TRBV30|NA|TRBD1|TRBJ1-2
TGTGCCTGGAGTTTCCTGACAGGGGTCCATGGCTACACCTTC
CAWSFLTGVHGYTF
>TRBV13|NA|TRBD1|TRBJ2-7
TGTGCCAGCAGCATGGGACAGGGGCTCTTCTCCTACGAGCAGTACTTC
CASSMGQGLFSYEQYF
>TRBV11-2|NA|NA|TRBJ1-4
TGTGCCAGCAGCTACATGGGGGGGCGGAAACTGTTTTTT
CASSYMGGRKLFF
>TRBV5-6|NA|NA|TRBJ1-1
TGTGCCAGCATCCAGACCGGGGGATTGAACACTGAAGCTTTCTTT
CASIQTGGLNTEAFF
>TRBV4-3|NA|TRBD2|TRBJ2-1
TGCGCCAGCAGCCAAAGCGGGAGAGGGGATGAGCAGTTCTTC
CASSQSGRGDEQFF
>TRBV4-2|NA|TRBD2|TRBJ2-7
TGTGCCAGCAGCCAGGGACTAGCGGATTCCTACGAGCAGTACTTC
CASSQGLADSYEQYF
>TRBV7-8|NA|NA|TRBJ2-2
TGTGCCAGCAGCTTACGGGGGAAGAGGACTCCGAACACCGGGGAGCTGTTTTTT
CASSLRGKRTPNTGELFF
>TRBV27|NA|TRBD2|TRBJ2-1
TGTGCCAGCAAATGGACTAGCGGGAGTGGCAATGAGCAGTTCTTC
CASKWTSGSGNEQFF
>TRBV19|NA|TRBD1|TRBJ1-2
TGTGCCAGTGAGACAGGGGGCGTCTATGGCTACACCTTC
CASETGGVYGYTF
>TRBV19|NA|NA|TRBJ2-7
TGTGCCAGTAGTATAGGCGGGAACTGGGGCGAGCAGTACTTC
CASSIGGNWGEQYF
>TRBV27|NA|TRBD1|TRBJ1-5
TGTGCCAGCAGTTTAGGCGCCAGGGGGTATCAGCCCCAGCATTTT
CASSLGARGYQPQHF
>TRBV28|NA|NA|TRBJ1-2
TGTGCCAGCAGCCCCGGGGGGGATGGCTACACCTTC
CASSPGGDGYTF
>TRBV13|NA|NA|TRBJ2-7
TGTGCCAGCAGTACAAGAGGGCAGCGGGTCGAGCAGTACTTC
CASSTRGQRVEQYF
>TRBV18|NA|TRBD2|TRBJ2-1
TGTGCCAGCTCACCTGTCAAAGCGGGATCCTACAATGAGCAGTTCTTC
CASSPVKAGSYNEQFF
>TRBV28|NA|NA|TRBJ2-1
TGTGCCAGCAGTTTCAGGGGCCTAGCGGTCCACAATGAGCAGTTCTTC
CASSFRGLAVHNEQFF
>TRBV6-5|NA|TRBD1|TRBJ1-2
TGTGCCAGCAGTTACGGGACAGTTTATGGCTACACCTTC
CASSYGTVYGYTF
>TRBV29-1|NA|NA|TRBJ1-2
TGCAGCGTTGACGGGTATGGCTACACCTTC
CSVDGYGYTF
>TRBV5-4|NA|TRBD2|TRBJ2-7
TGTGCCAGCAGCTCCGCGGGGGGGCTCGACGAGCAGTACTTC
CASSSAGGLDEQYF
>TRBV6-5|NA|TRBD2|TRBJ2-4
TGTGCCAGTTCCGAGGATCCTAGCGGAAAAAACATTCAGTACTTC
CASSEDPSGKNIQYF
>TRBV5-8|NA|NA|TRBJ2-1
TGTGCCAGCAGCTTGGGACTACTGAATGAGCAGTTCTTC
CASSLGLLNEQFF